The rows below give T cell receptor beta chains drawn from one sample of a study of T cell changes during pregnancy in multiple sclerosis. Libraries were prepared by immunoSEQ multiplex PCR; TCRdb keeps only in-frame clonotypes and omits some of them. Altogether 90,000 or so clones are present, around 93% being singletons, with the ten largest covering 1.5% to 2%. This sample comprised peripheral blood, obtained in the first trimester of pregnancy. These receptors all stem from a female donor in good health, enrolled as a control in a pregnancy study. Each CDR3 is given with its conserved first and last residue. The order of the fields is CDR3 protein, CDR3 DNA, clone size, J gene, D gene, V gene. The D gene is left open where the match is weak. Rows may omit the clone size; those that give it use once, few, many or a size class.

CASSMGAGQSYEQYF,TGTGCCAGCAGTATGGGAGCGGGGCAATCCTACGAGCAGTACTTC,-,TRBJ2-7,TRBD2,TRBV28
CASSSGLGGADTQYF,TGTGCCAGCAGCTCCGGGCTCGGGGGGGCGGATACGCAGTATTTT,-,TRBJ2-3,TRBD2,TRBV11-2
CASKELAGNHEQFF,TGTGCCAGCAAGGAACTAGCGGGAAATCATGAGCAGTTCTTC,-,TRBJ2-1,TRBD2,TRBV6-5
CASKGTANIQYF,TGTGCCAGCAAAGGGACAGCCAACATTCAGTACTTC,-,TRBJ2-4,TRBD1,TRBV6-5
CASSIDAGGPGRLQFF,TGTGCCAGTAGTATAGACGCGGGGGGGCCCGGTCGGTTGCAGTTCTTC,once,TRBJ2-1,TRBD2,TRBV19
CAWSRRAPLYGYTF,TGTGCCTGGAGTCGCAGGGCCCCCCTCTATGGCTACACCTTC,-,TRBJ1-2,-,TRBV30
CASSRRRDRATGELFF,TGTGCCAGCTCACGACGCCGGGACAGAGCGACCGGGGAGCTGTTTTTT,few,TRBJ2-2,TRBD1,TRBV18
CASSHVDRDATEAFF,TGTGCCAGCAGCCACGTCGACAGGGACGCCACTGAAGCTTTCTTT,-,TRBJ1-1,TRBD1,TRBV4-2
CASSEGGAGADYGYTF,TGTGCCAGCAGTGAAGGAGGGGCAGGGGCTGACTATGGCTACACCTTC,-,TRBJ1-2,-,TRBV2
CASSLRIYEQYF,TGTGCCAGCAGTTTACGTATATACGAGCAGTACTTC,-,TRBJ2-7,-,TRBV28
CASSLARAGGADTQYF,TGTGCCAGCAGCTTAGCGAGAGCGGGGGGGGCAGATACGCAGTATTTT,-,TRBJ2-3,TRBD2,TRBV7-9
CALWGDSNQPQHF,TGTGCCCTTTGGGGCGATAGCAATCAGCCCCAGCATTTT,once,TRBJ1-5,-,TRBV6-1
CASSKLAHEQYF,TGCGCCAGCAGCAAACTAGCTCACGAGCAGTACTTC,-,TRBJ2-7,-,TRBV5-1